Listed below are T cell receptor beta chains from one sample, sequenced in a study of identical twins. Using its own MiXCR run on the 5' RACE reads, TCRdb lists one record per CDR3 protein. This repertoire shows 280,000 or so distinct CDR3 sequences, 8% to 9% found once; its top ten account for 2% to 2.5%. This same sample was also part of a study on yellow fever vaccine responses in identical twins.

Sequencing input: memory (CD45RO+) T cells sorted from blood. The origin of the receptors is a woman under 30 in good health. The CDR3 runs from the conserved cysteine through the conserved F or W. Fields, in order: clone size, D gene, J gene, V gene, CDR3 protein, CDR3 DNA. D genes are given only for firm matches. Not all rows give a size; the values are once, few, many and, for expanded clones, a class.

clone size: few; D gene: .; J gene: TRBJ2-1; V gene: TRBV28; CDR3 protein: CASSLARGVGRQFF; CDR3 DNA: TGTGCCAGCAGTTTAGCGAGGGGGGTGGGGAGGCAGTTCTTC
clone size: many; D gene: .; J gene: TRBJ1-1; V gene: TRBV2; CDR3 protein: CASSGGAMNTEAFF; CDR3 DNA: TGTGCCAGCAGTGGGGGGGCAATGAACACTGAAGCTTTCTTT
clone size: many; D gene: TRBD1; J gene: TRBJ1-5; V gene: TRBV12-3/TRBV12-4; CDR3 protein: CASSPGQSSNQPQHF; CDR3 DNA: TGTGCCAGCAGTCCGGGACAGTCCAGCAATCAGCCCCAGCATTTT
clone size: .; D gene: .; J gene: TRBJ2-3; V gene: TRBV11-1; CDR3 protein: CASSLVSATDTQYF; CDR3 DNA: TGTGCCAGCAGCTTAGTCTCAGCTACAGATACGCAGTATTTT
clone size: many; D gene: .; J gene: TRBJ1-5; V gene: TRBV27; CDR3 protein: CASSLGWGQPQHF; CDR3 DNA: TGTGCCAGCAGTTTAGGGTGGGGTCAGCCCCAGCATTTT
clone size: many; D gene: .; J gene: TRBJ2-1; V gene: TRBV5-1; CDR3 protein: CASRLFGPLDNEQFF; CDR3 DNA: TGCGCCAGCAGACTGTTTGGGCCACTCGACAATGAGCAGTTCTTC
clone size: .; D gene: .; J gene: TRBJ2-5; V gene: TRBV5-1; CDR3 protein: CASSRLLASQETQYF; CDR3 DNA: TGCGCCAGCAGCCGCCTCCTGGCGTCTCAAGAGACCCAGTACTTC
clone size: .; D gene: TRBD1; J gene: TRBJ1-5; V gene: TRBV2; CDR3 protein: CASTGQVNQPQHF; CDR3 DNA: TGTGCCAGCACCGGACAGGTCAATCAGCCCCAGCATTTT
clone size: few; D gene: TRBD1; J gene: TRBJ1-6; V gene: TRBV25-1; CDR3 protein: CASSERQGGNSPLHF; CDR3 DNA: TGTGCCAGCAGTGAGAGACAGGGCGGTAATTCACCCCTCCACTTT
clone size: few; D gene: .; J gene: TRBJ2-6; V gene: TRBV19; CDR3 protein: CASSNRVPNSGANVLTF; CDR3 DNA: TGTGCCAGTAGTAACAGGGTACCAAACTCTGGGGCCAACGTCCTGACTTTC
clone size: .; D gene: .; J gene: TRBJ2-1; V gene: TRBV11-3; CDR3 protein: CASRYRDKHNEQFF; CDR3 DNA: TGTGCCAGCAGATACCGGGACAAGCACAATGAGCAGTTCTTC
clone size: .; D gene: .; J gene: TRBJ2-2; V gene: TRBV20-1; CDR3 protein: CSASPSNTGELFF; CDR3 DNA: TGCAGTGCTAGTCCTTCGAACACCGGGGAGCTGTTTTTT
clone size: few; D gene: .; J gene: TRBJ2-3; V gene: TRBV29-1; CDR3 protein: CSAGQPTTQATQYF; CDR3 DNA: TGCAGCGCAGGACAGCCCACCACACAGGCTACGCAGTATTTT
clone size: .; D gene: .; J gene: TRBJ2-5; V gene: TRBV10-3; CDR3 protein: CAIRGAQETQYF; CDR3 DNA: TGTGCCATCCGGGGGGCACAAGAGACCCAGTACTTC
clone size: few; D gene: TRBD1; J gene: TRBJ1-4; V gene: TRBV9; CDR3 protein: CASSSWTGGGTNEKLFF; CDR3 DNA: TGTGCCAGCAGCTCCTGGACAGGGGGAGGAACTAATGAAAAACTGTTTTTT
clone size: .; D gene: .; J gene: TRBJ2-3; V gene: TRBV6-4; CDR3 protein: CASSDSLGTDTQYF; CDR3 DNA: TGTGCCAGCAGTGACTCTCTAGGCACAGATACGCAGTATTTT
clone size: .; D gene: .; J gene: TRBJ2-5; V gene: TRBV6-1; CDR3 protein: CASSRASLQETQYF; CDR3 DNA: TGTGCCAGCAGTCGGGCTAGCCTACAAGAGACCCAGTACTTC
clone size: many; D gene: .; J gene: TRBJ1-1; V gene: TRBV20-1; CDR3 protein: CSAYGPGLNTEAFF; CDR3 DNA: TGCAGTGCCTACGGTCCGGGTTTGAACACTGAAGCTTTCTTT
clone size: once; D gene: .; J gene: TRBJ2-3; V gene: TRBV4-1; CDR3 protein: CGSSQDDEGRGWAATDTQYF; CDR3 DNA: TGCGGCAGCAGCCAAGATGACGAGGGTCGGGGTTGGGCAGCCACAGATACGCAGTATTTT
clone size: few; D gene: TRBD2; J gene: TRBJ2-7; V gene: TRBV25-1; CDR3 protein: CASSREDGGLVDPSLYEQYF; CDR3 DNA: TGTGCCAGCAGTAGAGAGGACGGGGGACTAGTCGACCCCTCCCTCTACGAGCAGTACTTC
clone size: many; D gene: .; J gene: TRBJ2-1; V gene: TRBV24-1; CDR3 protein: CATSDTNNEQFF; CDR3 DNA: TGTGCCACCAGTGATACCAACAATGAGCAGTTCTTC
clone size: .; D gene: .; J gene: TRBJ1-6; V gene: TRBV9; CDR3 protein: CASSVGDRPNWPLHF; CDR3 DNA: TGTGCCAGCAGCGTAGGCGACAGGCCCAATTGGCCCCTCCACTTT
clone size: many; D gene: TRBD2; J gene: TRBJ2-2; V gene: TRBV4-1; CDR3 protein: CASRSWGGRNTGELFF; CDR3 DNA: TGCGCCAGCAGATCCTGGGGCGGGAGGAACACCGGGGAGCTGTTTTTT
clone size: many; D gene: .; J gene: TRBJ1-6; V gene: TRBV20-1; CDR3 protein: CSATQSGFNSPLHF; CDR3 DNA: TGCAGTGCTACTCAGTCAGGGTTTAATTCACCCCTCCACTTT